This T cell receptor beta chain was retrieved from a study of OX40 agonist ivuxolimab in advanced cancers. This CDR3 spans 14 amino acids. CDR1 and CDR2 (germline): LGHNA, YSLEER. About this clone itself: The antigen is not known. A junction boundary mismatches the germline segment, possibly from a read error.

Notes on the study in general: More expanded clones were seen, on average, in CD8+ T cells than in CD4+.

Sequenced by immunoSEQ multiplex PCR; TCRdb stores in-frame clones only, minus some. This repertoire shows about 49,000 clones, 85% found once; its top ten account for about a fifth. The receptor was derived from an adult with an advanced solid tumor such as melanoma, head and neck, liver or kidney cancer. The source was CD4+ or CD8+ T cells sorted from blood, collected in a trial of the OX40 agonist ivuxolimab. V usage is TRBV4-3 and J usage is TRBJ1-2; no firm D call. This CDR3 is CASSKELKNYGYTF. The CDR3 coding sequence is TGCGCCAGCAGCAAAGAACTGAAGAACTATGGCTACACCTTC.